This T cell receptor beta chain appears in the sequencing data of a study of metastatic and nonmetastatic thyroid tumors. All patients reached thyroid surgery having received no treatment beforehand. This clone was observed at least ten times. Other DNA sequences in the same sample also yield this CDR3. TCRdb re-called the PCR reads with MiXCR. This sample has 39,000 or so clones; around a fifth occur once, and the top ten carry about 18%. The clonotype was recovered from a female donor with papillary thyroid cancer or a benign thyroid nodule (not recorded which). Some clones in this sample may be carry-over from other donors' samples. The sample consisted of blood.

CDR3: CSAPGAREAFF. The DNA for the CDR3 is TGCAGTGCTCCTGGGGCCCGAGAAGCTTTCTTT. The chain employs TRBV20-1 and TRBJ1-1; maybe TRBD1 (5 bases). The V gene's germline CDR1 is DFQATT and CDR2 SNEGSKA (reference sequence). This CDR3 is 11 amino acids long. The V gene lost 5 bases and the J gene lost 8 bases, with 12 bases spanning the gap.